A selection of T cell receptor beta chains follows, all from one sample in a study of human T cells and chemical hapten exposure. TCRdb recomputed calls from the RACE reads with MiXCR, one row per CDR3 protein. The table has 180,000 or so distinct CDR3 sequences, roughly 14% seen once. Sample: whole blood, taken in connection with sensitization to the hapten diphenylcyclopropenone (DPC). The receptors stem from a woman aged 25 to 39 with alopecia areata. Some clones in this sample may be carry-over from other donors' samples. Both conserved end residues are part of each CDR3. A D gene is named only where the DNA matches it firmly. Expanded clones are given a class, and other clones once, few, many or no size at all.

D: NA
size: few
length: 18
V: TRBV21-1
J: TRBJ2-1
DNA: TGTGCCAGCAGCCAGCCCGATGGGAGTCCCAGGCACTACAATGAGCAGTTCTTC
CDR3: CASSQPDGSPRHYNEQFF

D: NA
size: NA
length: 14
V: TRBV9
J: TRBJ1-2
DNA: TGTGCCAGCAGCGTACATCAGGGTAACTATGGCTACACCTTC
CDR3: CASSVHQGNYGYTF

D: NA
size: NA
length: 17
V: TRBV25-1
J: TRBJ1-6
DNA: TGTGCCAGCAGTGAATATGGTAGCGTCCCCGATAATTCACCCCTCCACTTT
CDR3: CASSEYGSVPDNSPLHF

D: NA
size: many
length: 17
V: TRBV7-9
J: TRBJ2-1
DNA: TGTGCCAGCAGCTTAGCACGGACCCCGACCTTGGGCAATGAGCAGTTCTTC
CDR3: CASSLARTPTLGNEQFF

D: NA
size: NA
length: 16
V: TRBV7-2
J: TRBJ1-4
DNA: TGTGCCAGCAGCTTAGCCGGGGCAGGGGAAGGCGAAAAACTGTTTTTT
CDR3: CASSLAGAGEGEKLFF

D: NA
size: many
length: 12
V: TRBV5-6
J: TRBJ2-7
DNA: TGTGCCAGCAGCTTGCCCGGCTACGAGCAGTACTTC
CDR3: CASSLPGYEQYF

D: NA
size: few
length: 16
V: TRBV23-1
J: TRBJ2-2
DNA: TGCGCCAGCAGTCAATCGGGGACGGTAAACACCGGGGAGCTGTTTTTT
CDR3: CASSQSGTVNTGELFF

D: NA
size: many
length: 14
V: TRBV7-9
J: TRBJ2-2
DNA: TGTGCCAGCAGCTTGGGACAGAACACCGGGGAGCTGTTTTTT
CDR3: CASSLGQNTGELFF

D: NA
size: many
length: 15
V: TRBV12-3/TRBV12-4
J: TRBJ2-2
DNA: TGTGCCAGCAGCCCGGGACAAGTTGCCGCCGGGGAGCTGTTTTTT
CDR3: CASSPGQVAAGELFF

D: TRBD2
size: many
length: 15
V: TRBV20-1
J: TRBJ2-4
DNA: TGCAGTGCTAGAGATCTCTCCAGGGAGGGAAACATTCAGTACTTC
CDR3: CSARDLSREGNIQYF

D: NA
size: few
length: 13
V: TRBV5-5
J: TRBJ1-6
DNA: TGTGCCAGCTCCGGATTGTGGGAATCACCCCTCCACTTT
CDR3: CASSGLWESPLHF

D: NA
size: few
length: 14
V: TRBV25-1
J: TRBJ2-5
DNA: TGTGCCAGCAGTAGGGGGACGGAAGAAGAGACCCAGTACTTC
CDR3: CASSRGTEEETQYF

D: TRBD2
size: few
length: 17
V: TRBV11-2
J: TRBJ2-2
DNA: TGTGCCAGCAGCCCAGCGTGGGGGAGGGCGTGGACCGGGGAGCTGTTTTTT
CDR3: CASSPAWGRAWTGELFF

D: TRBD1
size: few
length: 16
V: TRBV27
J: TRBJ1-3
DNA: TGTGCCAGCAGGCTACAGGGGGTATTTACTGGAAACACCATATATTTT
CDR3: CASRLQGVFTGNTIYF

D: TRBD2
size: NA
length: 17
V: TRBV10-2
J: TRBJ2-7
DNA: TGCGCCAGCAGCCACGGACTAGCGGGAGGCCAAGCCTACGAGCAGTACTTC
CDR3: CASSHGLAGGQAYEQYF

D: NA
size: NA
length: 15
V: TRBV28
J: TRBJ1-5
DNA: TGTGCCAGCAGATTGGGCAGAACGGCGGGTCAGCCCCAGCATTTT
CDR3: CASRLGRTAGQPQHF

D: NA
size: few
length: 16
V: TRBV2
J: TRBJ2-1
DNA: TGTGCCAGCAGATACTCCGGGACTCGAGGGTACAATGAGCAGTTCTTC
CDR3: CASRYSGTRGYNEQFF

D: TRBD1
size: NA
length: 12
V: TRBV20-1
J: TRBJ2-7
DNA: TGCAGTGCCGACAGGGCCACCTACGAGCAGTACTTC
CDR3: CSADRATYEQYF

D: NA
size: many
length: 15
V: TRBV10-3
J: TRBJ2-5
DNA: TGTGCCATCAGTGATATGGCCCGGACAAAAGAGACCCAGTACTTC
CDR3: CAISDMARTKETQYF

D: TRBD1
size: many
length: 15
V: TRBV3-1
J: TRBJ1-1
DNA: TGTGCCAGCAGCCCTCACAGGGGGAAGAACACTGAAGCTTTCTTT
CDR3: CASSPHRGKNTEAFF

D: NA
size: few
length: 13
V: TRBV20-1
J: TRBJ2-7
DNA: TGCAGTGCTAGAGATTTGTCTAGCTACGAGCAGTACTTC
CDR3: CSARDLSSYEQYF

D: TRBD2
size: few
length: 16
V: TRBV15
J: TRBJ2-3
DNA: TGTGCCACCAGCAGAGTCACTAGCGGAAACACAGATACGCAGTATTTT
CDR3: CATSRVTSGNTDTQYF